The clone carrying this T cell receptor beta chain was seen just once. The target antigen is unknown. Profiled with immunoSEQ multiplex PCR; TCRdb holds only in-frame clones, not every one. The sample holds roughly 420,000 clones, around 89% seen once. Treatment given: around 19 received Ad26.COV2.S at low or high dose, single or two shots; roughly five received placebo; per-sample allocation not given. Specimen acquisition occurred on day 63 following the initial vaccine or placebo injection. An Ad26 vector that expressed Wuhan-strain SARS-CoV-2 spike constituted the vaccine. The sample originates from a study of Ad26.COV2.S vaccination and SARS-CoV-2 variants. Study information: Doses of Ad26.COV2.S were injected into muscle once or twice, 56 days apart.

Study-wide results and caveats: Marked by substantial breadth, spike-specific CD8+ and CD4+ T cell responses were reportedly seen after vaccination. It is possible that the TCR breadth and depth analyses underestimated the total T cell responses.

The germline V gene encodes CDR1 SGHNT and CDR2 YYREEE (reference sequence). CDR3 size: 16 residues. The V end lost 4 bases, the J end lost 2 bases, and 18 bases lay between the germline ends. V usage is TRBV5-4 and J usage is TRBJ2-5; D is ambiguous. Specimen: peripheral blood, collected in a trial of Ad26.COV2.S vaccine versus placebo. The TCR sequence derives from a person aged 18-65 years who received the Ad26.COV2.S COVID-19 vaccine or a placebo. Written as DNA, the CDR3 is TGTGCCAGCAGCCAGGCTGCTGGAGTTGGGCAAGAGACCCAGTACTTC. Protein product: CASSQAAGVGQETQYF.